Sequencing of this TCR beta chain was carried out in a study of T cell repertoires in cytomegalovirus infection. Turning to the study itself: Matching HLA type, along with CMV infection, was indicated by public TCR beta signatures.

This clonotype was seen at least ten times. Its antigen is unidentified. Broader study findings: The ex vivo response showed dominance by HLA-C-restricted CMV-specific TCR beta clonotypes.

TCRdb called the reads again in MiXCR, with one record for every CDR3 protein. Among approximately 990,000 distinct CDR3 sequences listed, more than 25% were seen once. The CDR3 is 17 residues long. The V gene's germline CDR1 is SEHNR and CDR2 FQNEAQ (reference sequence). V gave up 1 base and J gave up 4 bases, with 19 bases separating them. This chain joins TRBV7-9 and TRBJ1-2; D remains unclear. Sequencing used cultured CD8+ T cells from PBMCs, obtained from culture after CMV antigen stimulation. This receptor was identified in a human donor in good health (CMV status not recorded). Some clones in this sample may be carry-over from other donors' samples. CDR3 in DNA: TGTGCCAGCAGCTTAGGGCAGAGCCCTGTTTACTCCTATGGCTACACCTTC. Protein: CASSLGQSPVYSYGYTF.